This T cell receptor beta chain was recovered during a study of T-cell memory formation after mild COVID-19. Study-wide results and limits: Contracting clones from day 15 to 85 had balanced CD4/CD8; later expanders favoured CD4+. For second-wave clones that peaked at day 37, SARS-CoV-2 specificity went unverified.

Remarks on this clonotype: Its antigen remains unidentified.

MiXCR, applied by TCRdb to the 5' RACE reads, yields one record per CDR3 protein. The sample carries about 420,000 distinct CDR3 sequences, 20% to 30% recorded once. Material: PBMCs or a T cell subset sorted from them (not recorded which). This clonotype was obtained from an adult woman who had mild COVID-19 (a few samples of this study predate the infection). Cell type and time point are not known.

In DNA, the CDR3 is TGTGCCAGCAAGAATCGACAGGGAAATAATTCACCCCTCCACTTT. Its protein product is CASKNRQGNNSPLHF. J is TRBJ1-6 and V is TRBV12-3 or TRBV12-4, with 7 bases lining up with TRBD1. The CDR3 loop spans 15 amino acids. Trimming removed 7 bases from V and 5 bases from J; junction bases left unmatched: 8.